One and the same sample provided the 23 T cell receptor beta chains below, sequenced in a study of T-cell memory formation after mild COVID-19. TCRdb re-called the 5' RACE reads through MiXCR, storing one row per CDR3 protein. Of 300,000 to 400,000 distinct CDR3 sequences listed, roughly 15% are singletons. The sample was PBMCs or a T cell subset sorted from them (not recorded which). The receptors shown here come from a man in his late teens or twenties who had mild COVID-19 (a few samples of this study predate the infection). Cell type and time point are not known.

This clonotype was counted only a few times. The J gene is TRBJ2-6, the V gene TRBV29-1; 11 bases map to TRBD1. The CDR3 runs 16 residues. The germline CDR1 and CDR2 sequences are SQVTM and ANQGSEA. V lost 5 bases and J lost 1; bases outside the gene matches: 4. In nucleotides, the CDR3 is TGCAGCGTTTTAGGGACAGGGGGGTCTGGGGCCAACGTCCTGACTTTC. Translating gives CSVLGTGGSGANVLTF.

In this sample, this clonotype turned up a few times. The chain couples TRBV18 to TRBJ2-2, with TRBD1 as a possible D gene (5 bases). Deletions cut 2 bases from V and 4 bases from J, with 8 bases between. The CDR3 length is 14 residues. CDR1 and CDR2 from the germline V gene are KGHSH and LQKENI. The CDR3 sequence is CASSPGAATGELFF. CDR3 DNA sequence: TGTGCCAGCTCACCAGGGGCCGCCACCGGGGAGCTGTTTTTT.

This clonotype was recorded a few times. V usage is TRBV20-1 and J usage is TRBJ1-1; 9 bases line up with TRBD1. The CDR3 has 21 residues. Germline CDR1 and CDR2: DFQATT and SNEGSKA (reference sequence). Trimming at V came to 6 bases and at J to 0 bases, leaving 26 bases not matched to a gene. For the CDR3, the DNA is TGCAGTGCAACAGGGGGACCGGGACAGGGAAAGGGGTACGGTATGAACACTGAAGCTTTCTTT. Translation gives CSATGGPGQGKGYGMNTEAFF.

The genes are TRBV6-6 and TRBJ2-2; the D is unclear. This CDR3 contains 14 residues. Germline V lookup: CDR1 MNHNY, CDR2 SVGAGI (reference sequence). The V end was cut by 2 bases, the J end by 1 base, with 5 bases between. As DNA, the CDR3 is TGTGCCAGCAGTTACAGTGGGAACACCGGGGAGCTGTTTTTT. It yields the protein CASSYSGNTGELFF.

This clonotype was observed at least ten times. The V gene is TRBV10-3, the J gene TRBJ2-5, with 12 bases matching TRBD2. This CDR3 has 15 residues. V was clipped by 10 bases and J by 1 base; unmatched bases: 7. CDR1 and CDR2 from the germline V gene are ENHRY and SYGVKD. The CDR3 bases are TGTGCCAGCCTCCCTAGCGGGGGGGCCCAAGAGACCCAGTACTTC. This encodes CASLPSGGAQETQYF.

The rearrangement links TRBV2 to TRBJ2-7, with 12 bases that match TRBD1. The CDR3 runs 16 residues. With V trimmed by 3 bases and J by 5 bases, 8 bases remained unmatched. Germline V gene lookup returns CDR1 SNHLY and CDR2 FYNNEI. The CDR3 loop is CASSDRGGTGGHEQYF. DNA of the CDR3: TGTGCCAGCAGTGACCGTGGGGGGACAGGGGGCCACGAGCAGTACTTC.

Ten or more counts support this clonotype. This chain joins TRBV14 and TRBJ2-7, with D unclear. The germline V gene encodes CDR1 SGHDN and CDR2 FVKESK. The CDR3 is 11 residues long. The V gene lost 0 bases and the J gene lost 3 bases, with 0 bases spanning the gap. The CDR3 protein is CASSQDYEQYF. The CDR3 DNA reads as TGTGCCAGCAGCCAAGACTACGAGCAGTACTTC. The whole variable domain, remainder taken from reference TRBV14 and TRBJ2-7, is EAGVTQFPSHSVIEKGQTVTLRCDPISGHDNLYWYRRVMGKEIKFLLHFVKESKQDESGMPNNRFLAERTGGTYSTLKVQPAELEDSGVYFCASSQDYEQYFGPGTRLTVT.

This chain joins TRBV3-1 and TRBJ2-1; TRBD1 agrees at 8 bases. J gave up 2 bases and V 3 bases, and 15 bases lay outside the gene matches. The V gene's germline CDR1 is LGHDT and CDR2 YNNKEL (reference sequence). The CDR3 is made up of 19 amino acids. CDR3 bases: TGTGCCAGCAGCCATGCATACAGGACAGGGCGGGTGGCCTACAATGAGCAGTTCTTC. Protein: CASSHAYRTGRVAYNEQFF.

This clonotype was seen at least ten times. This chain connects TRBV5-6 to TRBJ1-1; 7 bases line up with TRBD1. The V gene end was trimmed by 4 bases and the J gene end by 3 bases; junction bases not matched to a gene: 12. The CDR3 covers 16 residues. Germline V CDR1 and CDR2: SGHDT, YYEEEE. CDR3 bases: TGTGCCAGCAGCCCCGACGGGGGCACAGGGGACACTGAAGCTTTCTTT. Protein product: CASSPDGGTGDTEAFF.

This clonotype was counted between two and nine times. The chain joins TRBV9 to TRBJ2-1, with D hard to call. V lost 0 bases, J lost 8 bases, and 12 bases lay in between. The germline V gene has CDR1 SGDLS and CDR2 YYNGEE. The CDR3 runs 14 residues. CDR3 bases: TGTGCCAGCAGCGTAGCTCCGATCTCGGATGAGCAGTTCTTC. This translates into CASSVAPISDEQFF.

This clonotype showed up many times. The gene calls are TRBV20-1 and TRBJ2-3, with D possibly TRBD2 on 5 matching bases. Germline CDR1 is DFQATT and CDR2 is SNEGSKA (reference sequence). The CDR3 runs to 12 residues. The V end was cut by 3 bases, the J end by 5 bases, with 9 bases between. CDR3 in amino acids: CSASGRVDTQYF. The CDR3 nucleotides read TGCAGTGCTAGTGGGAGAGTAGATACGCAGTATTTT.

The rearrangement joins TRBV12-3 or TRBV12-4 to TRBJ2-1; 15 bases fit TRBD2. The CDR3 consists of 22 residues. With V trimmed by 6 bases and J by 4 bases, 22 bases remained unmatched. The CDR3 bases are TGTGCCAGCAGAAGCAGGACTAGCGGGGGGGTCGTTGGTCCCACATGGTACAATGAGCAGTTCTTC. Its translation: CASRSRTSGGVVGPTWYNEQFF.

The V and J genes are TRBV20-1 and TRBJ1-5; the D gene is possibly TRBD1 (5 bases). CDR3 size: 15 residues. Germline CDR1 is DFQATT and CDR2 is SNEGSKA (reference sequence). The V end was cut by 0 bases, the J end by 2 bases, with 11 bases between. CDR3 residues: CSAREGGVGNQPQHF. The CDR3, as DNA: TGCAGTGCTAGAGAGGGGGGTGTGGGCAATCAGCCCCAGCATTTT.

This sequence joins TRBV12-3 or TRBV12-4 and TRBJ2-7; D call uncertain. This CDR3 contains 12 residues. V dropped 6 bases and J dropped 1 base, with 7 bases sitting between them. CDR3 DNA: TGTGCCAGCAGCCGCCTATCCTACGAGCAGTACTTC. Translated: CASSRLSYEQYF.

The chain couples TRBV18 to TRBJ1-1, with D perhaps matching TRBD1 (5 bases). Between the trimmed V and J ends, which lost 2 bases and 3 bases, there was a span of 16 bases. Germline V CDR1 and CDR2: KGHSH, LQKENI. The CDR3 has 16 amino acids. In DNA form, the CDR3 reads TGTGCCAGCTCACCATTAGCCCCTCGGGGGGACACTGAAGCTTTCTTT. It specifies CASSPLAPRGDTEAFF.

The chain has TRBV15 and TRBJ1-1; maybe TRBD1 (5 bases). The germline V gene encodes CDR1 LNHNV and CDR2 YYDKDF (reference sequence). This CDR3 region has 15 residues. Trimming cost V 2 bases and J 2 bases, with 12 bases left between them. In DNA, the CDR3 is TGTGCCACCAGCAGAACGACAGCATTCAACACTGAAGCTTTCTTT. It is translated as CATSRTTAFNTEAFF.

The chain uses TRBV5-1 and TRBJ1-1; 11 bases map to TRBD1. The CDR3 totals 17 residues. Trimming cost V 4 bases and J 4 bases; bases outside gene matches: 12. Germline loops: CDR1 SGHRS, CDR2 YFSETQ. In DNA form, the CDR3 reads TGCGCCAGCAGCCCTCCTCGGACAGGGGGCTTGGGCACTGAAGCTTTCTTT. It specifies CASSPPRTGGLGTEAFF.

This clonotype was picked up many times. V and J are TRBV7-9 and TRBJ2-1; unclear D gene. CDR1 is SEHNR and CDR2 is FQNEAQ in the germline V gene (reference sequence). The CDR3 runs 13 residues. V lost 5 bases and J lost 7, with 12 bases in between. The CDR3 region has the DNA TGTGCCAGCAGCCCAAATCATGGGAATGAGCAGTTCTTC. Translation gives CASSPNHGNEQFF.

This clonotype has just a few counts. J is TRBJ1-2 and V is TRBV4-2; 9 bases are a match to TRBD1. The V gene's germline CDR1 is LGHNA and CDR2 YNFKEQ. Germline trimming cut 5 bases from V and 4 bases from J; bases unmatched to any gene: 8. The CDR3 has 15 amino acids. CDR3 coding DNA: TGTGCCAGCAGCTCGGCGGGACAGGGAACCTATGGCTACACCTTC. Encoded protein: CASSSAGQGTYGYTF.

The genes are TRBV3-1 and TRBJ2-1, with 7 positions matching TRBD2. V lost 2 bases and J lost 6; bases outside the gene matches: 7. The CDR3 spans 15 residues. Per the germline V gene, CDR1 is LGHDT and CDR2 is YNNKEL (reference sequence). The CDR3 loop reads CASSQMASGANEQFF. CDR3 DNA: TGTGCCAGCAGCCAAATGGCTAGCGGTGCCAATGAGCAGTTCTTC.

This clonotype was detected only a few times. The CDR3: CASSLMRDSPLHF. The CDR3 bases are TGCGCCAGCAGCTTGATGAGGGATTCACCCCTCCACTTT. The chain combines TRBV5-1 with TRBJ1-6; D is unresolved. The CDR3 runs to 13 residues. The germline V gene has CDR1 SGHRS and CDR2 YFSETQ. V was clipped by 1 base and J by 8 bases, with 7 bases between them.

V and J are TRBV6-2 or TRBV6-3 and TRBJ2-1; D is undetermined. CDR1 is MNHEY, CDR2 SVGEGT, per germline. The CDR3 sequence is 13 residues long. Trimming took 0 bases from V and 7 from J, leaving 7 bases between them. CDR3 sequence: CASSYSSPNEQFF. CDR3 sequence (DNA): TGTGCCAGCAGTTACTCTTCTCCAAATGAGCAGTTCTTC.

The sample holds many counts of this clonotype. The J gene is TRBJ2-3, the V gene TRBV20-1; 9 bases align to TRBD2. Germline values: CDR1 DFQATT, CDR2 SNEGSKA (reference sequence). J lost 2 bases, V lost 3 bases, and 3 bases had no gene match. CDR3 length: 14 residues. CDR3 protein: CSARASGITDTQYF. In DNA form, the CDR3 reads TGCAGTGCTAGGGCTAGCGGGATCACAGATACGCAGTATTTT.